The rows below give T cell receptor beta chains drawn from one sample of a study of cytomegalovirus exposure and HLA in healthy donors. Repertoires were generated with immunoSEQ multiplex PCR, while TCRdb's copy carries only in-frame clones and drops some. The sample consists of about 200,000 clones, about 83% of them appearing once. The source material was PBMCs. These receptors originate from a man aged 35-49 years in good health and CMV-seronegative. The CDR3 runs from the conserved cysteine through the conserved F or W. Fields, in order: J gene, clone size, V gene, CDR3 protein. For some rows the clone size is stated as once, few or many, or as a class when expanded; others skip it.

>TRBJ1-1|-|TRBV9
CASNEGQGVLGGTEAFF
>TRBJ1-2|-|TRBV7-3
CASSQQVVTGAEGYTF
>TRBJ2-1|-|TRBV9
CASSTRLQGFYNEQFF
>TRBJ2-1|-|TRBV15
CATSTPGQANEQFF
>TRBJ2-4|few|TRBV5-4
CASSLGGLAVKNIQYF
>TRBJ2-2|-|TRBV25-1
CASSLRGGQGFTGELFF
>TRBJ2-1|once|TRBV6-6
CASRRQGARRENEQFF
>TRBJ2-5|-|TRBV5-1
CASSWGRTPGLAPQETQYF
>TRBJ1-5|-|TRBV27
CASSSYSQIQPQHF
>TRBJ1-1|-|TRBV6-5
CASSRGQDLNTEAFF
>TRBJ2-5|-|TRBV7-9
CASSRGTGFVSETQYF
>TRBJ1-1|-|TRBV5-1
CASSLSGATGAFF
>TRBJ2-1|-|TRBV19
CASMGGTSGLLYNEQFF
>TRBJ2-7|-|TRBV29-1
CSVTGSYEQYF
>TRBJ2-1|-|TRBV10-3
CAISEPGTNEQFF
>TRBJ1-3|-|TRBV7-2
CASMRDASGNTIYF
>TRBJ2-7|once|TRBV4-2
CASSQAGGPYEQYF
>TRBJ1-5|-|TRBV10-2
CASSSLPGQGDQPQHF
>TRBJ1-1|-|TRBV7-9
CSSSSGQGNTEAFF
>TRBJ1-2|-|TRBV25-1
CASSESGRANYGYTF
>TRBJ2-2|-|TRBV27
CASSVSGTNTGELFF
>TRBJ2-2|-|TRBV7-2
CASSPGTGLNTGELFF
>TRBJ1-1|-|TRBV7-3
CASSLQGKMTEAFF
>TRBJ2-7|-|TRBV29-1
CSVLGGHRTYEQYF
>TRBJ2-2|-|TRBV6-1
CASSVDTGELFF
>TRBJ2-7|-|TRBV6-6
CATARPSVSYEQYF
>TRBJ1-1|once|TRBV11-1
CASSLISGQAFF
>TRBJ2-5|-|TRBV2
CASSDLRETQYF
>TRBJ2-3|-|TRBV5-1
CASNLAGRSTDTQYF
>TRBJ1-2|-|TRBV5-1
CASSPSGTGSSNYGYTF
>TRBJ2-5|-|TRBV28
CASSLASGSQETQYF
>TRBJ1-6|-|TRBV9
CASKADGGPLHF
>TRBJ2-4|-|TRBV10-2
CASRPRRAGAGNIQYF
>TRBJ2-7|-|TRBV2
CASSGLKGAGGIYEQYF
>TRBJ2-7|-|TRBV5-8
CASSRRVDPGLGRAEQYF
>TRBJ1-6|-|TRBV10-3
CAISATGANNSPLHF
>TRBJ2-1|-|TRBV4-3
CASSQVRAGALRSYNEQFF
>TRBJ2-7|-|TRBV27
CASSLALAGANEQYF
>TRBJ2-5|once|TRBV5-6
CASSVITGAAETQYF
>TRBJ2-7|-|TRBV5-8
CASSSYGFPYF
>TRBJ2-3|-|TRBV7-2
CASSLYTDTQYF
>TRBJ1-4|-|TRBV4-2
CASSQEAGGSEKLFF
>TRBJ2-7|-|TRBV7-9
CASSLGGDFRYEQYF